This T cell receptor beta chain was documented in a study of T cell responses to AZD1222 COVID-19 vaccine. This clone was detected a few times. Its antigen is as yet unknown. Repertoires were generated with immunoSEQ multiplex PCR, while TCRdb's copy carries only in-frame clones and drops some. This table has approximately 140,000 clones, 70% to 90% appearing once. Study conclusions and caveats: Regions left unmutated in variants are reportedly the target of nearly half of spike-specific TCRs. There were repertoire samples only from the period after the peak T cell response. Spike-wide coverage was observed for vaccine-associated CD4 TCRs, with dominant responses at 160-218 and 743-854.

Germline V CDR1 and CDR2: SNHLY, FYNNEI. This CDR3 has 11 amino acids. V was trimmed by 8 bases and J by 6 bases, leaving 10 bases between them. The chain employs TRBV2 and TRBJ2-5; D is tentatively TRBD1 or TRBD2 (6 bases each). Sequenced material: peripheral blood, taken on day 0 of AZD1222 vaccination. The source is an adult in good health. CDR3 nucleotide sequence: TGTGCCAGCGGGGGCGGGAAGACCCAGTACTTC. Translation: CASGGGKTQYF.